This T cell receptor beta chain was observed in a study of blood T cell repertoires in COVID-19. Sequencing was performed with immunoSEQ multiplex PCR; in TCRdb, only in-frame clones are kept and a portion is missing. Of roughly 300,000 clones listed, 85% to 90% were seen once; the top ten hold approximately 12%. The clonotype comes from a woman aged 25 to 39 with COVID-19, enrolled during active disease. The sample comprised peripheral blood.

CDR3: CASSQAGNSYEQYF. The DNA for the CDR3 is TGTGCCAGCTCGCAAGCGGGGAACTCCTACGAGCAGTACTTC. The chain uses TRBV18 and TRBJ2-7; 7 bases are a match to TRBD2. Trimming took 6 bases from V and 0 from J; bases not matched to a gene: 5. The CDR3 is made up of 14 amino acids. Per germline, CDR1 KGHSH and CDR2 LQKENI.